This passage covers 27 T cell receptor beta chains from one sample sequenced in a study of cytomegalovirus exposure and HLA in healthy donors. Sequencing was performed with immunoSEQ multiplex PCR; in TCRdb, only in-frame clones are kept and a portion is missing. The top ten clones hold roughly 4.5% of a sample with roughly 70,000 clones, roughly 95% of them seen once. Material: PBMCs. These receptors were taken from a woman younger than 30 in good health and CMV-seropositive.

V usage is TRBV27 and J usage is TRBJ2-7; possible D gene TRBD1, 6 bases. The CDR3 has 16 residues. Trimming removed 3 bases from V and 6 bases from J, with 21 bases in between. From germline, CDR1 is MNHEY and CDR2 SMNVEV (reference sequence). CDR3 sequence (DNA): TGTGCCAGCAGTTTGGACAGCCTCAGGGGTCGTCGCGAGCAGTACTTC. Amino acids: CASSLDSLRGRREQYF.

The chain employs TRBV28 and TRBJ2-3; D is undetermined. Germline lookup yields CDR1 MDHEN and CDR2 SYDVKM. The V and J ends lost 4 bases and 0 bases respectively, with 17 bases between them. This CDR3 is built from 17 residues. CDR3 region: CASSYHPTPSSTDTQYF. The CDR3 DNA is TGTGCCAGCAGTTACCACCCGACACCCTCTAGCACAGATACGCAGTATTTT.

This chain uses TRBV7-3 with TRBJ1-3; D possibly corresponds to TRBD1 (5 bases). The germline V gene encodes CDR1 SGHTA and CDR2 FQGTGA. V dropped 3 bases and J dropped 0 bases, with 18 bases sitting between them. The CDR3 has 18 amino acids. The CDR3 bases are TGTGCCAGCAGCTTGCCCCAGGGCGAAGCGGGCTCTGGAAACACCATATATTTT. Translated: CASSLPQGEAGSGNTIYF. Filled out from reference TRBV7-3 and TRBJ1-3, the complete variable domain reads GAGVSQTPSNKVTEKGKYVELRCDPISGHTALYWYRQSLGQGPEFLIYFQGTGAADDSGLPNDRFFAVRPEGSVSTLKIQRTERGDSAVYLCASSLPQGEAGSGNTIYFGEGSWLTVV.

The chain employs TRBV27 and TRBJ2-7; 8 bases fit TRBD2. V was pared by 3 bases and J by 7 bases, with 11 bases of the junction left unmatched. The CDR3 has 15 residues. In germline, CDR1 is MNHEY, CDR2 SMNVEV (reference sequence). The CDR3 loop is CASSFSGSRTGEQYF. CDR3 nucleotides: TGTGCCAGCAGTTTCAGCGGGAGCAGAACGGGGGAGCAGTACTTC.

J is TRBJ2-6 and V is TRBV30; D possibly corresponds to TRBD1 (5 bases). CDR3 length: 12 amino acids. CDR1 and CDR2 from the germline V gene are GTSNPN and SVGIG (reference sequence). V lost 2 bases to trimming and J lost 9 bases, with 8 bases between them. The CDR3 sequence: CAWSRQGNVLTF. The CDR3 DNA sequence: TGTGCCTGGAGTAGGCAGGGCAACGTCCTGACTTTC.

The CDR3 nucleotides are TGTGCCACCAGCGAACGGACAGGGGCGACTAATGAAAAACTGTTTTTT. Amino acids: CATSERTGATNEKLFF. This chain joins TRBV15 and TRBJ1-4; 9 nucleotides match TRBD1. V lost 5 bases to trimming and J lost 2 bases; unmatched junction nucleotides: 6. The CDR3 covers 16 residues. Germline loops: CDR1 LNHNV, CDR2 YYDKDF (reference sequence).

This clone is a singleton in its sample. J is TRBJ2-7 and V is TRBV5-1, with TRBD2 matching over 15 bases. The CDR3 loop spans 17 amino acids. Trimming took 1 base from V and 7 from J; bases not matched to a gene: 9. Germline V gives CDR1 SGHRS, CDR2 YFSETQ. This CDR3 reads CASSLLGTSGGPPEQYF. The CDR3 DNA reads as TGCGCCAGCAGCTTGCTGGGGACTAGCGGGGGGCCTCCGGAGCAGTACTTC.

The chain links TRBV5-6 to TRBJ2-7; D not resolved. CDR1 and CDR2 from the germline V gene are SGHDT and YYEEEE. V lost 0 bases and J 8 bases, leaving 18 bases between the germline ends. CDR3 length: 15 residues. CDR3 bases: TGTGCCAGCAGCTTGGAAGGTTTTGGCCGTAGCCAGCAGTACTTC. Protein product: CASSLEGFGRSQQYF.

The chain employs TRBV4-2 and TRBJ2-1; D call uncertain. Trimming removed 0 bases from V and 5 bases from J, with 8 bases in between. CDR3 length equals 14 residues. Germline values: CDR1 LGHNA, CDR2 YNFKEQ. The CDR3 loop reads CASSQDEQNNEQFF. The CDR3 bases are TGTGCCAGCAGCCAAGATGAACAGAACAATGAGCAGTTCTTC.

The chain has TRBV7-6 and TRBJ1-2; TRBD1 agrees at 9 bases. CDR1 is SGHVS, CDR2 FNYEAQ, per germline. The CDR3 sequence is 14 residues long. After removal of 5 bases from V and 5 bases from J, the junction contained 6 bases not matched to a gene. The CDR3 loop is CASSPGTGSYGYTF. In nucleotides, the CDR3 is TGTGCCAGCAGCCCCGGGACAGGGAGTTATGGCTACACCTTC.

The chain carries TRBV21-1 and TRBJ2-1; TRBD2, the D gene given by the table, was not confirmed from the DNA. TRBV21-1 is assigned pseudogene status. This CDR3 is 18 amino acids long. The CDR3 protein is CASSKEFGTRGSGNEQFF. The CDR3, as DNA: TGTGCCAGCAGCAAAGAATTCGGTACGCGGGGGTCGGGCAATGAGCAGTTCTTC.

The chain carries TRBV15 and TRBJ2-7; tentatively, D is TRBD1 (5 bases). Germline V gene sequence: CDR1 LNHNV, CDR2 YYDKDF (reference sequence). The germline V and J ends were trimmed by 1 base and 3 bases, with 10 bases remaining between them. The CDR3 runs to 14 residues. The CDR3 region has the DNA TGTGCCACCAGCAGAGGTGGCAGGGTCTACGAGCAGTACTTC. Protein sequence: CATSRGGRVYEQYF.

The chain uses TRBV13 and TRBJ2-7; maybe TRBD2 (6 bases). The length of the CDR3 is 15 residues. Germline CDR1 is PRHDT and CDR2 is FYEKMQ (reference sequence). The ends were cut back, 1 base at V and 0 bases at J, with 10 bases in the middle. The CDR3 reads CASSLELADSYEQYF. The CDR3 DNA reads as TGTGCCAGCAGCTTAGAACTAGCCGACTCCTACGAGCAGTACTTC. The full variable domain, its missing parts supplied by reference TRBV13 and TRBJ2-7, is AAGVIQSPRHLIKEKRETATLKCYPIPRHDTVYWYQQGPGQDPQFLISFYEKMQSDKGSIPDRFSAQQFSDYHSELNMSSLELGDSALYFCASSLELADSYEQYFGPGTRLTVT.

This chain connects TRBV27 to TRBJ2-3, with a tentative D call TRBD2 (5 bases). Deletions cut 4 bases from V and 2 bases from J, with 13 bases between. This CDR3 contains 15 residues. The germline gives CDR1 MNHEY, CDR2 SMNVEV (reference sequence). The chain's CDR3 is CASSSPGRYTDTQYF. The CDR3 region has the DNA TGTGCCAGCAGTTCCCCGGGGAGATACACAGATACGCAGTATTTT.

The chain links TRBV5-6 to TRBJ2-5; 11 nucleotides match TRBD2. V shed 0 bases, J shed 4 bases, and the junction held 2 bases outside the gene matches. Looked up from germline, CDR1 is SGHDT and CDR2 is YYEEEE. The length of the CDR3 is 15 residues. The chain's CDR3 is CASSLVAGGGETQYF. The CDR3 DNA follows: TGTGCCAGCAGCTTGGTAGCGGGAGGGGGAGAGACCCAGTACTTC.

The rearrangement joins TRBV29-1 to TRBJ2-7; TRBD2 matches 10 bases. The CDR3 is 14 amino acids. V lost 3 bases, J lost 5 bases, and 7 bases stayed unmatched. Per the germline V gene, CDR1 is SQVTM and CDR2 is ANQGSEA. CDR3 protein: CSVEALAGKDEQYF. The CDR3 DNA follows: TGCAGCGTTGAGGCACTAGCGGGAAAAGACGAGCAGTACTTC.

This chain links TRBV18 with TRBJ2-4; 10 positions match TRBD2. The germline gives CDR1 KGHSH, CDR2 LQKENI. This CDR3 has 18 amino acids. Trimming took 1 base from V and 3 from J; bases not matched to a gene: 9. CDR3 amino acids: CASSPLAGGASIKNIQYF. The CDR3 DNA follows: TGTGCCAGCTCACCACTAGCGGGAGGCGCGTCAATCAAAAACATTCAGTACTTC.

The genes are TRBV7-3 and TRBJ1-1, with a weak D call TRBD1 (6 bases). Trimming removed 6 bases at V and 3 bases at J, with 11 bases between. CDR1 SGHTA and CDR2 FQGTGA come from the germline V gene. The CDR3 is made up of 13 amino acids. The CDR3 sequence is CASRGQKDTEAFF. CDR3 nucleotides: TGTGCCAGCAGAGGACAGAAGGACACTGAAGCTTTCTTT.

V usage is TRBV27 and J usage is TRBJ2-7; unclear D gene. Germline V gives CDR1 MNHEY, CDR2 SMNVEV (reference sequence). V lost 5 bases to trimming and J lost 0 bases, with 5 bases between them. The CDR3 covers 12 residues. This CDR3 is CASSHNSYEQYF. For the CDR3, the DNA is TGTGCCAGCAGTCACAACTCCTACGAGCAGTACTTC.

This rearrangement joins TRBV10-3 to TRBJ2-7; TRBD2 is a possible D gene (5 bases). V dropped 0 bases and J dropped 2 bases, with 14 bases sitting between them. Per the germline V gene, CDR1 is ENHRY and CDR2 is SYGVKD. This CDR3 spans 16 amino acids. CDR3 residues: CAISESLGAVAYEQYF. The CDR3 DNA follows: TGTGCCATCAGTGAGTCTCTAGGAGCGGTCGCCTACGAGCAGTACTTC.

V gene TRBV5-5 combines with J gene TRBJ1-5; TRBD1 matches at 7 bases. With V trimmed by 4 bases and J by 5 bases, 0 bases remained unmatched. The CDR3 consists of 12 residues. CDR1 is SGHKS, CDR2 YYEKEE, per germline (reference sequence). The CDR3 sequence is CASSQGDQPQHF. The CDR3 DNA reads as TGTGCCAGCAGCCAGGGGGATCAGCCCCAGCATTTT.

This chain joins TRBV30 and TRBJ1-1; TRBD1 agrees at 8 bases. V shed 2 bases, J shed 5 bases, and the junction held 10 bases outside the gene matches. Germline V CDR1 and CDR2: GTSNPN, SVGIG (reference sequence). The CDR3 covers 15 residues. For the CDR3, the DNA is TGTGCCTGGAGTAACCACGGGACAGGCTTAACTGAAGCTTTCTTT. It is translated as CAWSNHGTGLTEAFF. Together with reference TRBV30 and TRBJ1-1, the CDR3 gives the full variable domain: SQTIHQWPATLVQPVGSPLSLECTVEGTSNPNLYWYRQAAGRGLQLLFYSVGIGQISSEVPQNLSASRPQDRQFILSSKKLLLSDSGFYLCAWSNHGTGLTEAFFGQGTRLTVV.

This clone appeared a few times. V and J are TRBV28 and TRBJ1-4; D gene unclear. CDR1 is MDHEN, CDR2 SYDVKM, per germline. V lost 3 bases to trimming and J lost 7 bases, with 15 bases between them. The CDR3 is 15 amino acids. CDR3 sequence reads: CASSLRQLLREKLFF. CDR3 DNA: TGTGCCAGCAGTTTGCGGCAGTTGCTCCGTGAAAAACTGTTTTTT. The full variable domain, in which reference TRBV28 and TRBJ1-4 provide the parts outside the CDR3, is DVKVTQSSRYLVKRTGEKVFLECVQDMDHENMFWYRQDPGLGLRLIYFSYDVKMKEKGDIPEGYSVSREKKERFSLILESASTNQTSMYLCASSLRQLLREKLFFGSGTQLSVL.

The V and J genes are TRBV5-4 and TRBJ2-4, with TRBD1 matching over 9 bases. The CDR3 length is 19 residues. The germline CDR1 and CDR2 sequences are SGHNT and YYREEE (reference sequence). Losses at the gene ends were 3 bases for V and 1 base for J; bases not matched to a gene: 14. The CDR3 sequence is CASSSTTGGGGMAKNIQYF. As DNA, the CDR3 is TGTGCCAGCAGCTCAACGACAGGGGGAGGGGGTATGGCCAAAAACATTCAGTACTTC. Together with reference TRBV5-4 and TRBJ2-4, the CDR3 gives the full variable domain: ETGVTQSPTHLIKTRGQQVTLRCSSQSGHNTVSWYQQALGQGPQFIFQYYREEENGRGNFPPRFSGLQFPNYSSELNVNALELDDSALYLCASSSTTGGGGMAKNIQYFGAGTRLSVL.

The chain joins TRBV11-2 to TRBJ2-5; 8 bases map to TRBD2. The CDR3 is 16 residues long. Trimming removed 1 base from V and 4 bases from J; junction bases left unmatched: 8. The germline CDR1 and CDR2 sequences are SGHAT and FQNNGV. The CDR3 DNA sequence: TGTGCCAGCAGCTTAGGGAGTCGTCTAGCGGGAGAGACCCAGTACTTC. This codes for CASSLGSRLAGETQYF.

The V call is TRBV5-6, the J call TRBJ2-5, with D perhaps matching TRBD2 (6 bases). The CDR3 consists of 14 residues. Germline values: CDR1 SGHDT, CDR2 YYEEEE. V lost 3 bases and J lost 5, with 14 bases in between. The CDR3 DNA is TGTGCCAGCAGCTCCCTTAGTGGAGGGGAGACCCAGTACTTC. As protein: CASSSLSGGETQYF.

Here the CDR3 DNA reads TGTGCCAGCAGCATCTCCCAGGGGGCGCGCAATGAGCAGTTCTTC. Its translation: CASSISQGARNEQFF. V gene TRBV13 combines with J gene TRBJ2-1; 8 positions agree with TRBD1. CDR3 length: 15 amino acids. Germline CDR1 reads PRHDT; CDR2 reads FYEKMQ (reference sequence). With 5 bases clipped from V and 6 bases from J, the junction kept 9 bases outside the gene matches.